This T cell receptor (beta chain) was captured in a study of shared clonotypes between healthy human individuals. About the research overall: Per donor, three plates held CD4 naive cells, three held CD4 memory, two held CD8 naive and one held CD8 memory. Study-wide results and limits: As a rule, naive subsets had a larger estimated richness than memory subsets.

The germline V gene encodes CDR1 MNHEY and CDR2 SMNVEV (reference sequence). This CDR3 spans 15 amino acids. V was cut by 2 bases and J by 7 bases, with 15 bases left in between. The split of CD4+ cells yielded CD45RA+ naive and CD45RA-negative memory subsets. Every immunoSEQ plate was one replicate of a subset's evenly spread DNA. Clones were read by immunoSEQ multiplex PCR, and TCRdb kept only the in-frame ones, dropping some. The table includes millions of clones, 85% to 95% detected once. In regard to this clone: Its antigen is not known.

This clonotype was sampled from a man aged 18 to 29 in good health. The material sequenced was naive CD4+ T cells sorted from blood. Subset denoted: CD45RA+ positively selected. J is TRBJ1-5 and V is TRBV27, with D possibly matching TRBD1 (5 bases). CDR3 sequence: CASSLRQGLGQPQHF. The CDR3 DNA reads TGTGCCAGCAGTTTACGCCAGGGATTAGGGCAGCCCCAGCATTTT.